The 4 T cell receptor beta chains below all came from one sample that was sequenced in a study of Ad26.COV2.S vaccination and SARS-CoV-2 variants (dated by TCRdb to the early 2020s). The receptor library was made with the immunoSEQ multiplex PCR assay. The immuneACCESS repertoire file appears here via TCRdb, limited to in-frame rearrangements. These files lack a portion of the clones; in checked studies, under half of the deficit traces to unresolved V genes, and the cause of the others is not known. The sample table shows 350,000 to 600,000 clones, and roughly nine tenths are seen once. 1.7% of the sample lies in the top ten. What this sample's treatment or condition label stands for: 15 to 20 received Ad26.COV2.S at low or high dose, single or two shots; a few received placebo; per-sample allocation not given. For vaccine and placebo recipients, the sequenced repertoires came from samples collected on day 63 after the first injection.

The source material was peripheral blood, sampled in a trial of Ad26.COV2.S vaccine versus placebo. These receptor sequences come from a person between 18 and 65 years old who received the Ad26.COV2.S COVID-19 vaccine or a placebo.

The chain recombines TRBV6-5 with TRBJ1-2; D is unclear. Germline CDR1 and CDR2: MNHEY and SVGAGI. The CDR3 runs to 15 residues. V was shortened by 0 bases and J by 8 bases, with 16 bases between the two germline ends. The DNA for the CDR3 is TGTGCCAGCAGTTACTCTAGGGCCCCAGACCCCGGCTACACCTTC. Translation gives CASSYSRAPDPGYTF.

A single count supports this clone. V usage is TRBV12-3 or TRBV12-4 and J usage is TRBJ2-7, with 8 bases identical to TRBD2. V lost 7 bases and J lost 7; bases outside the gene matches: 9. CDR3 length: 13 residues. Written as DNA, the CDR3 is TGTGCCAGCACCTCGGGGGGGGCGGGGGAGCAGTACTTC. Encoded protein: CASTSGGAGEQYF.

This chain uses TRBV6-5 with TRBJ1-5, with 7 bases that match TRBD1. Germline CDR1 MNHEY, CDR2 SVGAGI. CDR3 length equals 13 residues. V was clipped by 7 bases and J by 11 bases; unmatched bases: 11. CDR3 in amino acids: CASTWDSGSTQHF. CDR3 DNA: TGTGCCAGCACCTGGGACAGTGGCTCGACCCAGCATTTT.

This rearrangement joins TRBV9 to TRBJ1-2, with D possibly matching TRBD1 (6 bases). This CDR3 region has 14 residues. V was clipped by 0 bases and J by 5 bases, with 11 bases between them. Germline loops: CDR1 SGDLS, CDR2 YYNGEE. The CDR3 DNA reads as TGTGCCAGCAGCGTAGGAGGGGGAGCTTATGGCTACACCTTC. It translates to CASSVGGGAYGYTF. The variable domain in full, with the rest retrieved from reference TRBV9 and TRBJ1-2, is DSGVTQTPKHLITATGQRVTLRCSPRSGDLSVYWYQQSLDQGLQFLIQYYNGEERAKGNILERFSAQQFPDLHSELNLSSLELGDSALYFCASSVGGGAYGYTFGSGTRLTVV.